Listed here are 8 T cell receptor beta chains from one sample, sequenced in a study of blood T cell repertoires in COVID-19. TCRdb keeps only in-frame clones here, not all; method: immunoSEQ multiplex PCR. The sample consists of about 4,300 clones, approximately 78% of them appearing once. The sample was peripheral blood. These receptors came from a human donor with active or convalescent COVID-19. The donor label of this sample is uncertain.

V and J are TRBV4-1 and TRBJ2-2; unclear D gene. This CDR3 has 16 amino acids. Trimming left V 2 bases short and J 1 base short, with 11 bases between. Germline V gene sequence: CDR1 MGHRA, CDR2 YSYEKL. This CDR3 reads CASSQPRLVNTGELFF. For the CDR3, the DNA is TGCGCCAGCAGCCAACCACGCCTAGTGAACACCGGGGAGCTGTTTTTT.

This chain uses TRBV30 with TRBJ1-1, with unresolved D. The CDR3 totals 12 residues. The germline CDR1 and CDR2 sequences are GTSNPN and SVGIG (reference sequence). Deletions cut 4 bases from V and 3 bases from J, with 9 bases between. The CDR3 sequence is CAWTWGDTEAFF. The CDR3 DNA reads TGTGCCTGGACTTGGGGAGACACTGAAGCTTTCTTT.

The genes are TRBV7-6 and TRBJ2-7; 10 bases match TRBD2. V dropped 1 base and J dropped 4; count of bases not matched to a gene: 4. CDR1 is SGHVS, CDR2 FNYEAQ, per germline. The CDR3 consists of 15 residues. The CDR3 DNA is TGTGCCAGCAGCTTAGGAGCGGGAGGGCCTTACGAGCAGTACTTC. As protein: CASSLGAGGPYEQYF.

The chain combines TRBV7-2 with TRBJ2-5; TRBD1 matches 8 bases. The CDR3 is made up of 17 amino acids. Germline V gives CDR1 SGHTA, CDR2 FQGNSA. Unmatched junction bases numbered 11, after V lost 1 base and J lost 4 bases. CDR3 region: CASSLGVPGGDGETQYF. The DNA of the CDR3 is TGTGCCAGCAGCTTAGGGGTACCAGGGGGCGACGGAGAGACCCAGTACTTC.

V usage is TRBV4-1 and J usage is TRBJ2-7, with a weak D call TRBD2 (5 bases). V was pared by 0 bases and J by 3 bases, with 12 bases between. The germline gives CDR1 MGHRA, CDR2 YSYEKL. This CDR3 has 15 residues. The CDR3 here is CASSQEPLARYEQYF. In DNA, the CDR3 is TGCGCCAGCAGCCAAGAACCCCTAGCCCGCTACGAGCAGTACTTC.

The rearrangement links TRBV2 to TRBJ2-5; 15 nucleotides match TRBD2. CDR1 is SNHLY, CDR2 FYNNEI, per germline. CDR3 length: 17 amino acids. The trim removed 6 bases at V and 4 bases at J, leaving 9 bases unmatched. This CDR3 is CASSTGTSGRYGETQYF. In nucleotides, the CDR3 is TGTGCCAGCAGCACCGGGACTAGCGGGAGGTACGGAGAGACCCAGTACTTC.

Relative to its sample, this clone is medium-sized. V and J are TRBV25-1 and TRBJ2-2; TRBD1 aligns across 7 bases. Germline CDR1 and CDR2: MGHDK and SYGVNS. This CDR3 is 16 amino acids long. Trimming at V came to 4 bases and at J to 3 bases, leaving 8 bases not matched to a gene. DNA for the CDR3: TGTGCCAGCAGTGGACCCGGGACAGAATACACCGGGGAGCTGTTTTTT. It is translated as CASSGPGTEYTGELFF.

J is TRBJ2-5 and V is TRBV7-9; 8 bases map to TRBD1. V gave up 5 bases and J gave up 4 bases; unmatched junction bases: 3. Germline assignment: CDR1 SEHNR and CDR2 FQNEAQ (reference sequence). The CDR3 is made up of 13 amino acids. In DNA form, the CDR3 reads TGTGCCAGCAGCCCCAGGGGGCCAGAGACCCAGTACTTC. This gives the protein CASSPRGPETQYF.